A selection of T cell receptor beta chains follows, all from one sample in a study of shared clonotypes between healthy human individuals. The table came from immunoSEQ multiplex PCR; TCRdb's copy has only in-frame clones and leaves some out. Counted here are 1.5 million to 2.5 million clones, about 95% occurring once; the ten biggest clones make up 0.95% to 1.5%. The sequenced material came from naive CD8+ T cells sorted from blood. All receptors derive from a man in his late teens or twenties in good health. Each CDR3 is given with its conserved first and last residue. D genes are given only for firm matches. Size values are once, few and many counts, or a class for expanded clones, and some rows have none.

J	size	V	D	CDR3	DNA
TRBJ2-7	.	TRBV4-3	.	CASSQSPSYEQYF	TGCGCCAGCAGCCAATCCCCCTCCTACGAGCAGTACTTC
TRBJ1-2	.	TRBV29-1	TRBD1	CSVVWAGTGVEGYTF	TGCAGCGTTGTTTGGGCGGGGACAGGGGTTGAGGGCTACACCTTC
TRBJ1-2	.	TRBV19	.	CASSIDLLNGYTF	TGTGCCAGTAGTATAGATCTCCTGAACGGCTACACCTTC
TRBJ2-7	.	TRBV15	.	CATSISAPGYEQYF	TGTGCCACCAGCATCTCCGCTCCGGGCTACGAGCAGTACTTC
TRBJ2-2	.	TRBV9	.	CASSPTGSNTGELFF	TGTGCCAGCAGCCCGACAGGCTCGAACACCGGGGAGCTGTTTTTT
TRBJ2-1	.	TRBV7-2	.	CASSLSRRLLSYNEQFF	TGTGCCAGCAGCTTATCGCGGCGCCTCCTCTCCTACAATGAGCAGTTCTTC
TRBJ2-5	.	TRBV7-9	.	CASSRTGRGETQYF	TGTGCCAGCAGCCGTACAGGAAGAGGTGAGACCCAGTACTTC
TRBJ1-2	.	TRBV7-2	.	CASSLAGTAWGYTF	TGTGCCAGCAGCTTAGCTGGGACCGCCTGGGGCTACACCTTC
TRBJ2-1	.	TRBV27	.	CASSFRTSEQFF	TGTGCCAGCAGTTTCCGGACATCCGAGCAGTTCTTC
TRBJ2-2	.	TRBV2	.	CASSESTGFLNTGELFF	TGTGCCAGCAGTGAAAGTACGGGATTTCTTAACACCGGGGAGCTGTTTTTT
TRBJ1-1	once	TRBV6-5	.	CASSSLGTEAFF	TGTGCCAGCAGCAGCCTGGGCACTGAAGCTTTCTTT
TRBJ2-1	.	TRBV6-5	.	CASSYSRGNEQFF	TGTGCCAGCAGTTACTCGAGGGGAAATGAGCAGTTCTTC
TRBJ1-2	.	TRBV5-4	.	CASSPVVSVGDGYTF	TGTGCCAGCAGCCCCGTTGTTTCGGTAGGGGATGGCTACACCTTC
TRBJ2-7	.	TRBV2	TRBD2	CASMLAGEGRAYEQYF	TGTGCCAGCATGCTAGCGGGAGAAGGGAGGGCGTACGAGCAGTACTTC
TRBJ1-1	.	TRBV9	.	CASSVMVGPTTEAFF	TGTGCCAGCAGCGTAATGGTCGGGCCCACCACTGAAGCTTTCTTT
TRBJ2-7	.	TRBV13	TRBD2	CASSAFLAGGPYEQYF	TGTGCCAGCAGCGCCTTCTTAGCGGGGGGTCCCTACGAGCAGTACTTC
TRBJ2-1	.	TRBV29-1	.	CSVVGVGGNEQFF	TGCAGCGTTGTGGGGGTAGGAGGCAATGAGCAGTTCTTC
TRBJ2-3	.	TRBV6-6	TRBD1	CASSDGTGTDTQYF	TGTGCCAGCAGTGACGGGACAGGGACAGATACGCAGTATTTT
TRBJ2-7	.	TRBV9	TRBD2	CASSVGLAGGPEEQYF	TGTGCCAGCAGCGTAGGGTTAGCGGGGGGGCCGGAAGAGCAGTACTTC
TRBJ2-2	.	TRBV6-1	.	CASRGYTGELFF	TGTGCCAGCAGGGGATACACCGGGGAGCTGTTTTTT
TRBJ1-1	.	TRBV12-2	.	CASPQGGINTEAFF	TGTGCAAGTCCCCAGGGGGGGATAAACACTGAAGCTTTCTTT
TRBJ2-7	.	TRBV11-2	TRBD2	CASRSGLAASYEQYF	TGTGCCAGCAGGTCGGGACTAGCGGCGAGCTACGAGCAGTACTTC
TRBJ1-1	.	TRBV11-2	.	CASSFSPGKEAFF	TGTGCCAGCAGCTTCAGCCCGGGGAAAGAAGCTTTCTTT
TRBJ2-7	.	TRBV7-2	.	CASSSKGEQYF	TGTGCCAGCAGCTCTAAAGGGGAGCAGTACTTC
TRBJ2-7	few	TRBV9	.	CASSVAPQGHEQYF	TGTGCCAGCAGCGTAGCTCCCCAGGGCCACGAGCAGTACTTC
TRBJ2-7	.	TRBV5-5	.	CASSPRQRSSYEQYF	TGTGCCAGCAGCCCCCGACAGAGGAGCTCCTACGAGCAGTACTTC